Here is one T cell receptor (delta chain) with its context. The TCRdb protein comes from a much larger clone and disagrees with this DNA's translation at residue 13, likely due to a read error; the protein given here is derived from the DNA. The CDR3 loop spans 15 amino acids. Germline loops: CDR1 GEAIGNYY, CDR2 EKD. This specimen belongs to a study of gamma-delta chains in newborns, infants, children. TCRdb called clones from the reads again using CATT. The sample has roughly 2,400 delta-chain clones, over 9% seen once. Sequenced: blood. V is TRDV2 and J is TRDJ1; maybe TRDD3 (5 bases). This TCR was recovered from a child who was a newborn, infant or young child, either healthy, febrile or measles-vaccinated (not recorded which). CDR3 coding DNA: TGTGCCTGTGACACCGGGAGGGGGTACACCGATAAACCCATCTTT. This sequence encodes CACDTGRGYTDKPIF.